This is a list of T cell receptor beta chains from one sample in a study of early T cells in non-severe SARS-CoV-2 infection. TCRdb redid the calling of the 5' RACE reads with MiXCR, one entry per CDR3 protein. The sample has roughly 63,000 distinct CDR3 sequences; 13% are singletons. What was sequenced was whole blood. Receptors were obtained from an adult who was a healthcare worker with PCR-confirmed SARS-CoV-2 infection or an uninfected control (not recorded which). The CDR3 runs from the conserved cysteine through the conserved F or W. D genes are given only for firm matches.

V gene | D gene | CDR3 length | CDR3 protein
TRBV7-2 | . | 14 | CASRRTVDLRPLHF
TRBV10-2 | . | 15 | CASSPGVPRGETQYF
TRBV6-2/TRBV6-3 | TRBD1 | 15 | CASSYPLAGGYEQYF
TRBV4-3 | TRBD1 | 16 | CASSQDLGQGVDEQYF
TRBV7-9 | TRBD1 | 16 | CASSLLGTEDFYEQYF
TRBV5-1 | . | 13 | CASSQTSSYEQYF
TRBV5-1 | . | 14 | CASHTGGGHNEQFF
TRBV15 | TRBD1 | 16 | CATSRELGQGVNTQYF
TRBV7-8 | . | 15 | CASSSPGFRGGGYTF
TRBV6-2/TRBV6-3 | . | 16 | CASHYVVIGEGTEAFF
TRBV7-9 | TRBD1 | 14 | CASSRGDSGNTIYF
TRBV5-8 | . | 15 | CASSLVQENTGELFF
TRBV9 | TRBD2 | 16 | CASSVEDSGVTDTQYF
TRBV4-3 | TRBD2 | 15 | CASSQGSGGQETQYF
TRBV7-3 | . | 14 | CASSLNGAGTEQFF
TRBV4-3 | . | 15 | CASSQAGQTNEKLFF
TRBV11-1 | . | 17 | CASSFYAGGPSTDTQYF
TRBV11-2 | TRBD1 | 14 | CASNPGQRNYGYTF
TRBV11-2 | TRBD1 | 17 | CASSLVTGGAYNSPLHF
TRBV15 | . | 14 | CATGSGFMNTEAFF
TRBV29-1 | . | 14 | CSVPTGGDFHEQYF
TRBV18 | . | 12 | CASSATSYEQYF
TRBV3-1 | . | 14 | CASSPRRGVTEAFF
TRBV12-3/TRBV12-4 | . | 13 | CASSLDGSYEQYF
TRBV20-1 | . | 11 | CSARGVGEQYF
TRBV11-2 | TRBD2 | 15 | CASSPGTIGGDTQYF
TRBV6-6 | TRBD1 | 12 | CASKQGPYEQYF